The 17 T cell receptor beta chains in this list originate from one sample, sequenced in a study of shared clonotypes between healthy human individuals. Method: immunoSEQ multiplex PCR; TCRdb's copy keeps in-frame clones and lacks some. The top ten hold roughly 1.7% of the sample, which has a few million clones, 85% to 95% seen once. CD45RO negativity and positive selection for CCR7 defined naive CD8 cells, a population that excluded terminally differentiated effector memory CD45RA+ cells. Sequencing was done on a sample of naive CD8+ T cells from PBMCs. Every receptor here comes from a man aged 18 to 30 in good health. Some clones in this sample may be carry-over from other donors' samples.

This clone has more than one count but fewer than ten. Additional DNA sequences in this sample encode the identical CDR3. The V call is TRBV7-9, the J call TRBJ1-1; no reliable D call. CDR3 length: 9 residues. V lost 3 bases to trimming and J lost 10 bases, with 3 bases between them. Germline CDR1 is SEHNR and CDR2 is FQNEAQ (reference sequence). CDR3 nucleotides: TGTGCCAGCAGCTTGGGAGCTTTCTTT. It codes for CASSLGAFF.

The chain is built from TRBV6-5 and TRBJ2-7; no clear D gene. This CDR3 has 14 amino acids. Trimming removed 3 bases from V and 2 bases from J, with 11 bases in between. Germline CDR1 and CDR2: MNHEY and SVGAGI. CDR3 sequence reads: CASSYGRLTYEQYF. CDR3 DNA: TGTGCCAGCAGTTATGGTCGCCTAACCTACGAGCAGTACTTC.

This chain joins TRBV2 and TRBJ1-2; D is perhaps TRBD1 (5 bases). The V gene's germline CDR1 is SNHLY and CDR2 FYNNEI. The CDR3 totals 13 residues. V was pared by 8 bases and J by 3 bases, with 13 bases between. The CDR3: CASCGAEDYGYTF. CDR3 DNA sequence: TGTGCCAGCTGTGGGGCGGAGGACTATGGCTACACCTTC. Supplemented by reference TRBV2 and TRBJ1-2, the full variable domain reads EPEVTQTPSHQVTQMGQEVILRCVPISNHLYFYWYRQILGQKVEFLVSFYNNEISEKSEIFDDQFSVERPDGSNFTLKIRSTKLEDSAMYFCASCGAEDYGYTFGSGTRLTVV.

V gene TRBV5-1 combines with J gene TRBJ2-1; 8 nucleotides agree with TRBD2. CDR1 is SGHRS and CDR2 is YFSETQ in the germline V gene. Trimming removed 6 bases from V and 9 bases from J; junction bases left unmatched: 17. This CDR3 spans 16 amino acids. The CDR3 nucleotides read TGCGCCAGCACCCCATCGAACGGGAGGGCCTGGGGTGAGCAGTTCTTC. Its translation: CASTPSNGRAWGEQFF.

This clone has only one observation. The V call is TRBV7-6, the J call TRBJ2-2, with 10 bases identical to TRBD2. CDR1 is SGHVS, CDR2 FNYEAQ, per germline. The CDR3 has 14 residues. The ends lost 6 bases at V and 7 bases at J; junction bases unmatched: 5. The CDR3 protein is CASRQREGNGELFF. CDR3 DNA: TGTGCCAGCAGACAGCGGGAGGGAAACGGGGAGCTGTTTTTT. The whole variable domain, remainder taken from reference TRBV7-6 and TRBJ2-2, is GAGVSQSPRYKVTKRGQDVALRCDPISGHVSLYWYRQALGQGPEFLTYFNYEAQQDKSGLPNDRFSAERPEGSISTLTIQRTEQRDSAMYRCASRQREGNGELFFGEGSRLTVL.

The chain is built from TRBV10-3 and TRBJ1-2; no clear D gene. Trimming removed 10 bases from V and 4 bases from J, with 13 bases in between. Germline CDR1 reads ENHRY; CDR2 reads SYGVKD. The CDR3 length is 12 residues. The chain's CDR3 is CATPDPPYGYTF. In DNA form, the CDR3 reads TGTGCCACCCCCGACCCACCCTATGGCTACACCTTC.

The V and J genes are TRBV15 and TRBJ2-7, with TRBD2 as a possible D gene (7 bases). Germline V lookup: CDR1 LNHNV, CDR2 YYDKDF (reference sequence). The CDR3 consists of 15 residues. Trimming took 1 base from V and 4 from J, leaving 14 bases between them. In DNA form, the CDR3 reads TGTGCCACCAGCAGAGGAGGGGGGGCTCAGTACGAGCAGTACTTC. This codes for CATSRGGGAQYEQYF.

This sequence joins TRBV7-8 and TRBJ1-2; D is undetermined. The V gene lost 5 bases and the J gene lost 3 bases, with 13 bases spanning the gap. Germline assignment: CDR1 SGHVS and CDR2 FQNEAQ. The CDR3 loop spans 14 amino acids. The CDR3 loop is CASSTGPRDYGYTF. The CDR3 region has the DNA TGTGCCAGCAGCACGGGCCCGAGGGACTATGGCTACACCTTC.

This clone was recorded once. CDR3 sequence: CSVLNRDRFEQYF. The DNA for the CDR3 is TGCAGCGTTCTGAACAGGGATAGGTTCGAGCAGTACTTC. The chain recombines TRBV29-1 with TRBJ2-7; TRBD1 might be the D (6 bases). V gave up 5 bases and J gave up 6 bases, with 17 bases separating them. The CDR3 is made up of 13 amino acids. Germline-derived CDR1 and CDR2 are SQVTM and ANQGSEA.

V and J are TRBV5-6 and TRBJ1-1; 7 positions agree with TRBD1. Germline CDR1 and CDR2: SGHDT and YYEEEE. The V segment lost 1 base and the J segment 6 bases; nucleotides outside the gene matches: 6. This CDR3 is built from 14 residues. The CDR3 region is CASSLLGQSAEAFF. CDR3 DNA: TGTGCCAGCAGCTTGTTGGGACAGTCAGCTGAAGCTTTCTTT.

V and J are TRBV10-3 and TRBJ1-3; TRBD1 might be the D (6 bases). The V end lost 10 bases, the J end lost 0 bases, and 13 bases lay between the germline ends. The germline V gene encodes CDR1 ENHRY and CDR2 SYGVKD. This CDR3 is 14 amino acids long. This CDR3 is CATQQGNSGNTIYF. The CDR3 DNA reads as TGTGCCACTCAACAGGGAAACTCTGGAAACACCATATATTTT.

This rearrangement joins TRBV14 to TRBJ2-3, with D hard to call. V was shortened by 0 bases and J by 11 bases, with 18 bases between the two germline ends. Germline CDR1 is SGHDN and CDR2 is FVKESK. The CDR3 length is 15 residues. CDR3 in amino acids: CASSQDPWQIRLQYF. The CDR3 DNA reads as TGTGCCAGCAGCCAAGATCCTTGGCAGATACGGTTGCAGTATTTT.

The rearrangement links TRBV19 to TRBJ2-7; the D gene is possibly TRBD1 (5 bases). The CDR3 runs to 14 residues. The V end was cut by 4 bases, the J end by 0 bases, with 10 bases between. Germline loops: CDR1 LNHDA, CDR2 SQIVND (reference sequence). The CDR3 loop reads CASSTGMNSYEQYF. The CDR3 DNA is TGTGCCAGTAGTACAGGGATGAACTCCTACGAGCAGTACTTC.

CDR3 protein: CASSLSAGGPYEQYF. The CDR3 region has the DNA TGTGCCAGCAGTTTATCGGCTGGCGGACCCTACGAGCAGTACTTC. The chain employs TRBV27 and TRBJ2-7; D gene ambiguous. V shed 0 bases and J shed 2 bases, with 11 bases lying between them. This CDR3 is built from 15 residues. CDR1 and CDR2 from the germline V gene are MNHEY and SMNVEV (reference sequence).

The V gene is TRBV27, the J gene TRBJ2-7; TRBD2 matches 9 bases. V dropped 6 bases and J dropped 2; count of bases not matched to a gene: 5. The CDR3 length is 14 residues. Germline CDR1 is MNHEY and CDR2 is SMNVEV (reference sequence). The CDR3 DNA reads TGTGCCAGCAGCGTAGCGGGAGTACCCTACGAGCAGTACTTC. Residues: CASSVAGVPYEQYF.

In the case of this clone: Different DNA sequences within this sample yield the same CDR3. The chain uses TRBV9 and TRBJ2-1; possible D gene TRBD2, 6 bases. With 0 bases removed from V and 0 bases from J, the gap between germline ends came to 10 bases. The CDR3 covers 16 residues. The germline V gene has CDR1 SGDLS and CDR2 YYNGEE. In DNA, the CDR3 is TGTGCCAGCAGCGTAGGTGGGGGGAGCTCCTACAATGAGCAGTTCTTC. Amino acid sequence: CASSVGGGSSYNEQFF.

The chain is built from TRBV27 and TRBJ2-7, with no clear D. Trimming took 3 bases from V and 7 from J, leaving 13 bases between them. Per the germline V gene, CDR1 is MNHEY and CDR2 is SMNVEV (reference sequence). The CDR3 has 13 amino acids. CDR3 bases: TGTGCCAGCAGTTTCTCCGTTAGGGTAGAGCAGTACTTC. It translates to CASSFSVRVEQYF.